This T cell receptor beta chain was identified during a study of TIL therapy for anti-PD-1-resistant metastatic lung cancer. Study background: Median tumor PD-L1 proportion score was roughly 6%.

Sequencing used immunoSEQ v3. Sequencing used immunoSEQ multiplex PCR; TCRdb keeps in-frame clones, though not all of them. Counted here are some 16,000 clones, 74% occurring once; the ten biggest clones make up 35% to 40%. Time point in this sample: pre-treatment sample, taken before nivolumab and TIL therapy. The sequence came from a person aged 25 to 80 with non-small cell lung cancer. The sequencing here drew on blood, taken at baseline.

The CDR3: CASLSFPFSGASKNIQYF. The CDR3 DNA reads TGTGCCAGCCTCTCGTTCCCGTTTAGCGGGGCGAGCAAAAACATTCAGTACTTC. This chain joins TRBV7-8 and TRBJ2-4; 8 positions match TRBD2. Per germline, CDR1 SGHVS and CDR2 FQNEAQ. Losses at the gene ends were 8 bases for V and 3 bases for J; bases not matched to a gene: 18. CDR3 length equals 18 residues. The full variable domain, in which reference TRBV7-8 and TRBJ2-4 provide the parts outside the CDR3, is GAGVSQSPRYKVAKRGQDVALRCDPISGHVSLFWYQQALGQGPEFLTYFQNEAQLDKSGLPSDRFFAERPEGSVSTLKIQRTQQEDSAVYLCASLSFPFSGASKNIQYFGAGTRLSVL.